This T cell receptor (beta chain) emerged from a study of a mutant IDH1 vaccine in newly diagnosed glioma. Overall study context: Treated patients, around 60% male and roughly 40% female, averaged around 40 years of age.

About this clone itself: The antigen is undetermined.

Sequencing was performed with immunoSEQ multiplex PCR; in TCRdb, only in-frame clones are kept and a portion is missing. The sample yields 60,000 to 75,000 clones, approximately 79% seen once. The time point is: baseline, week 1 (first vaccination visit). Described treatment: pre-vaccination baseline after standard-of-care therapy. Notes on the study in general: Vaccine-induced immune responses were detected in around 93% of patients.

This TCR derives from a man in his forties or fifties with glioma. The specimen comprised PBMCs, sampled from a glioma patient treated with radiotherapy, temozolomide or both.

The CDR3 spells CASNFRPRSDEQFF. In DNA form, the CDR3 reads TGTGCCAGCAATTTCCGGCCCCGTAGCGATGAGCAGTTCTTC. V is TRBV27 and J is TRBJ2-1, with a weak D call TRBD2 (5 bases). The CDR3 extends over 14 amino acids. Germline values: CDR1 MNHEY, CDR2 SMNVEV (reference sequence). V lost 7 bases and J lost 8, with 18 bases in between.